Each of the 24 T cell receptor beta chains below was sequenced from the same sample in a study of Ad26.COV2.S vaccination and SARS-CoV-2 variants. Treatment reported: roughly 18 received Ad26.COV2.S at low or high dose, single or two shots; a few received placebo; per-sample allocation not given. Sampling was done on day 63 after the first vaccine or placebo injection. The repertoire was sequenced with immunoSEQ multiplex PCR; TCRdb's copy has only in-frame clones and lacks some. The data contain a few hundred thousand clones, about 90% of them singletons. The sequencing used peripheral blood, collected in a trial of Ad26.COV2.S vaccine versus placebo. All receptors derive from a person between 18 and 65 years old who received the Ad26.COV2.S COVID-19 vaccine or a placebo.

This sequence joins TRBV19 and TRBJ1-3; the D gene is possibly TRBD1 (5 bases). The V end lost 3 bases, the J end lost 0 bases, and 9 bases lay between the germline ends. This CDR3 region has 15 residues. CDR1 and CDR2 (germline): LNHDA, SQIVND (reference sequence). CDR3 coding DNA: TGTGCCAGTAGTATTGCAGGGAACTCTGGAAACACCATATATTTT. It yields the protein CASSIAGNSGNTIYF.

This sequence joins TRBV20-1 and TRBJ1-6, with a possible D match to TRBD1 (5 bases). The CDR3 length is 14 residues. Germline values: CDR1 DFQATT, CDR2 SNEGSKA (reference sequence). Trimming removed 3 bases at V and 10 bases at J, with 16 bases between. The CDR3 nucleotides read TGCAGTGCTAGTGAGCGGCAGGGTGGGTCACCCCTCCACTTT. Its protein product is CSASERQGGSPLHF.

V and J are TRBV3-1 (or the pseudogene TRBV3-2) and TRBJ1-5, with 7 bases that match TRBD1. V lost 6 bases, J lost 5 bases, and 4 bases stayed unmatched. The length of the CDR3 is 13 residues. Germline CDR1 and CDR2: LGHDT and YNNKEL (reference sequence). The chain's CDR3 is CASRQGLDQPQHF. The CDR3, as DNA: TGTGCCAGCAGACAGGGGTTGGATCAGCCCCAGCATTTT.

This chain links TRBV7-9 with TRBJ2-1; 10 nucleotides match TRBD2. The germline CDR1 and CDR2 sequences are SEHNR and FQNEAQ (reference sequence). V was clipped by 6 bases and J by 8 bases; unmatched bases: 13. The CDR3 is made up of 16 amino acids. CDR3 residues: CASSYIAGGGDHEQFF. The CDR3 coding sequence is TGTGCCAGCAGTTATATAGCGGGAGGCGGCGACCATGAGCAGTTCTTC. The full variable domain, rest sourced from reference TRBV7-9 and TRBJ2-1, is DTGVSQNPRHKITKRGQNVTFRCDPISEHNRLYWYRQTLGQGPEFLTYFQNEAQLEKSRLLSDRFSAERPKGSFSTLEIQRTEQGDSAMYLCASSYIAGGGDHEQFFGPGTRLTVL.

For this clone: The same CDR3 can be traced to other DNA sequences in this sample. The CDR3 DNA sequence: TGTGCCAGCAGCTTACAGGGCAGGGACTACGAGCAGTACTTC. This sequence encodes CASSLQGRDYEQYF. The genes are TRBV7-2 and TRBJ2-7; tentatively, D is TRBD1 (5 bases). Trimming took off 2 bases at V and 3 bases at J, with 11 bases between the two ends. CDR1 and CDR2 (germline): SGHTA, FQGNSA. This CDR3 comprises 14 residues.

The CDR3 here is CASSFGTGLIYEQYF. CDR3 coding DNA: TGTGCCAGCAGTTTCGGGACAGGGCTAATTTACGAGCAGTACTTC. This chain uses TRBV6-5 with TRBJ2-7; 9 bases match TRBD1. Looked up from germline, CDR1 is MNHEY and CDR2 is SVGAGI. The V and J ends lost 4 bases and 4 bases, in that order; junction bases with no gene match: 8. The CDR3 loop spans 15 amino acids.

The chain combines TRBV2 with TRBJ1-4, with D perhaps TRBD1 (5 bases). The CDR3 has 15 amino acids. Trimming removed 6 bases from V and 4 bases from J, with 15 bases in between. From germline, CDR1 is SNHLY and CDR2 FYNNEI. This CDR3 reads CASSPNLGRNEKLFF. The CDR3, as DNA: TGTGCCAGCAGCCCCAACCTGGGGCGTAATGAAAAACTGTTTTTT.

V usage is TRBV11-2 and J usage is TRBJ1-1; D might be TRBD1 (6 bases). Germline CDR1 and CDR2: SGHAT and FQNNGV. V lost 6 bases and J 7 bases, leaving 12 bases between the germline ends. This CDR3 is 12 amino acids long. CDR3 in amino acids: CASSQDSYEAFF. CDR3 coding DNA: TGTGCCAGCAGTCAGGACAGCTATGAAGCTTTCTTT.

A note on this clone: One end of the junction does not line up with germline, which may come from a read error. The rearrangement joins TRBV10-3 to TRBJ2-5, with 8 bases matching TRBD2. The germline CDR1 and CDR2 sequences are ENHRY and SYGVKD. The CDR3 has 13 amino acids. CDR3 in amino acids: CAISELAVEAQYF. The CDR3 nucleotides are TGTGCCATCAGTGAACTAGCGGTAGAGGCCCAGTACTTC.

The chain employs TRBV10-2 and TRBJ1-2, with D perhaps matching TRBD1 (6 bases). Per germline, CDR1 WSHSY and CDR2 SAAADI. The CDR3 has 14 residues. Trimming removed 7 bases from V and 5 bases from J, with 17 bases in between. In nucleotides, the CDR3 is TGCGCCAGCACCAAAGACAGGCGAACTTATGGCTACACCTTC. This translates into CASTKDRRTYGYTF.

This clone was counted once. In DNA, the CDR3 is TGCGCCAGCAGTAATCCGACTTATGGCTACACCTTC. Protein product: CASSNPTYGYTF. The gene calls are TRBV23-1 and TRBJ1-2, with D uncertain. TRBV23-1 is recorded as an ORF, its role being uncertain. The CDR3 consists of 12 residues. Trimming cost V 5 bases and J 5 bases, with 9 bases left between them.

V and J are TRBV2 and TRBJ1-4; possibly TRBD1 for D (6 bases). CDR1 SNHLY and CDR2 FYNNEI come from the germline V gene. The CDR3 consists of 14 residues. V lost 2 bases and J lost 8, with 12 bases in between. The CDR3 bases are TGTGCCAGCAGTGAAATGACAGGAAGGGAAAAACTGTTTTTT. Protein product: CASSEMTGREKLFF.

The chain joins TRBV30 to TRBJ1-1; D is possibly TRBD1 (5 bases). This CDR3 is 16 amino acids long. Trimming cost V 5 bases and J 1 base, with 20 bases left between them. CDR1 and CDR2 from the germline V gene are GTSNPN and SVGIG (reference sequence). CDR3 DNA: TGTGCCTGGTCCCGAGACCTGAACAGGAAGAACACTGAAGCTTTCTTT. It is translated as CAWSRDLNRKNTEAFF.

The chain employs TRBV19 and TRBJ1-1; TRBD1 might be the D (6 bases). Trimming removed 0 bases at V and 4 bases at J, with 9 bases between. The CDR3 totals 14 residues. In germline, CDR1 is LNHDA, CDR2 SQIVND (reference sequence). The CDR3 DNA reads TGTGCCAGTAGTATAGACCAAGGGGGCACTGAAGCTTTCTTT. This translates into CASSIDQGGTEAFF.

The gene calls are TRBV5-4 and TRBJ1-6; the match to TRBD1 covers 7 bases. V lost 1 base, J lost 10 bases, and 8 bases stayed unmatched. The CDR3 spans 15 residues. Looked up from germline, CDR1 is SGHNT and CDR2 is YYREEE (reference sequence). The CDR3 here is CASSLSTGVGSPLHF. The DNA of the CDR3 is TGTGCCAGCAGCTTGTCTACAGGGGTAGGCTCACCCCTCCACTTT. Combining the CDR3 with reference TRBV5-4 and TRBJ1-6 gives the whole variable domain ETGVTQSPTHLIKTRGQQVTLRCSSQSGHNTVSWYQQALGQGPQFIFQYYREEENGRGNFPPRFSGLQFPNYSSELNVNALELDDSALYLCASSLSTGVGSPLHFGNGTRLTVT.

The V call is TRBV16, the J call TRBJ1-1; D possibly corresponds to TRBD1 (6 bases). Germline values: CDR1 KGHSY, CDR2 FQNENV. The CDR3 extends over 18 amino acids. Trimming shortened V by 2 bases and J by 0 bases, and 19 bases separated the two germline ends. The chain's CDR3 is CASSQLSRGNPMNTEAFF. The DNA for the CDR3 is TGTGCCAGCAGCCAACTTAGCAGGGGTAACCCCATGAACACTGAAGCTTTCTTT.

The count of this clone is one. The chain combines TRBV5-4 with TRBJ2-2; TRBD1 or TRBD2 may be the D gene (5 bases each). The V gene's germline CDR1 is SGHNT and CDR2 YYREEE (reference sequence). Trimming stripped 5 bases from V and 3 bases from J, with 11 bases between. The CDR3 is 14 residues long. CDR3 in DNA: TGTGCCAGCAGGCTCCAGGGAGACACCGGGGAGCTGTTTTTT. Its protein product is CASRLQGDTGELFF.

The chain couples TRBV5-4 to TRBJ1-5, with D possibly being TRBD1 (5 bases). CDR3 length: 14 residues. Germline CDR1 reads SGHNT; CDR2 reads YYREEE (reference sequence). Trimming removed 4 bases at V and 6 bases at J, with 14 bases between. The DNA of the CDR3 is TGTGCCAGCAGCATAGCAGGGAGGACTCAGCCCCAGCATTTT. This encodes CASSIAGRTQPQHF.

J is TRBJ2-2 and V is TRBV7-2; TRBD2 agrees at 10 bases. The CDR3 runs to 16 residues. Germline V CDR1 and CDR2: SGHTA, FQGNSA. V dropped 5 bases and J dropped 0; count of bases not matched to a gene: 3. The CDR3 is CASSTGLAANTGELFF. The CDR3 nucleotides read TGTGCCAGCAGCACAGGACTAGCGGCGAACACCGGGGAGCTGTTTTTT.

In this sample, this clone turned up once. The genes are TRBV25-1 and TRBJ1-6; no clear D. The V end lost 8 bases, the J end lost 14 bases, and 10 bases lay between the germline ends. The CDR3 runs to 10 residues. In germline, CDR1 is MGHDK, CDR2 SYGVNS. DNA of the CDR3: TGTGCCAGCCCAGGTCCAACCCTCCACTTT. Protein: CASPGPTLHF.

The gene calls are TRBV9 and TRBJ2-2; 10 bases are shared with TRBD1. The CDR3 runs 16 residues. Germline lookup yields CDR1 SGDLS and CDR2 YYNGEE. V lost 2 bases, J lost 3 bases, and 4 bases stayed unmatched. CDR3 protein: CASSVGQGGHTGELFF. The CDR3 nucleotides are TGTGCCAGCAGCGTTGGACAGGGGGGACACACCGGGGAGCTGTTTTTT.

The rearrangement links TRBV9 to TRBJ2-1; maybe TRBD2 (6 bases). The V gene's germline CDR1 is SGDLS and CDR2 YYNGEE. The CDR3 contains 17 residues. V lost 0 bases, J lost 4 bases, and 17 bases lay in between. Here the CDR3 reads CASSVAVGDSGYNEQFF. The CDR3, as DNA: TGTGCCAGCAGCGTAGCAGTTGGGGACTCCGGATACAATGAGCAGTTCTTC.

CDR3 DNA sequence: TGTGCCAGTAGTATCTGGGATAATCAGCCCCAGCATTTT. Its protein product is CASSIWDNQPQHF. The chain recombines TRBV19 with TRBJ1-5; D not resolved. Germline V gene data show CDR1 as LNHDA and CDR2 as SQIVND (reference sequence). Between the trimmed V and J ends, which lost 3 bases and 4 bases, there was a span of 7 bases. The CDR3 has 13 amino acids.

The chain employs TRBV28 and TRBJ1-5, with TRBD1 matching 9 bases. CDR3 length: 16 residues. The ends lost 6 bases at V and 5 bases at J; junction bases unmatched: 11. In germline, CDR1 is MDHEN, CDR2 SYDVKM. As DNA, the CDR3 is TGTGCCAGCAGCGACACAGGGGGCGGGAGCGATCAGCCCCAGCATTTT. This gives the protein CASSDTGGGSDQPQHF.